The 27 T cell receptor beta chains presented below share a single source sample, sequenced in a study of blood T cell repertoires in COVID-19. Clones were sequenced by immunoSEQ multiplex PCR, and TCRdb holds only the in-frame ones, with some missing. The sample lists 30,000 to 40,000 clones; roughly 85% were seen once. The specimen was peripheral blood. The receptors were gathered from a human donor in a cohort sampled during active COVID-19.

V and J are TRBV19 and TRBJ2-6, with TRBD1 matching 8 bases. Unmatched junction bases numbered 2, after V lost 5 bases and J lost 2 bases. Germline V gene sequence: CDR1 LNHDA, CDR2 SQIVND (reference sequence). This CDR3 comprises 15 residues. DNA of the CDR3: TGTGCCAGTAGTCCGGACAGGGCTGGGGCCAACGTCCTGACTTTC. Its protein product is CASSPDRAGANVLTF.

This chain connects TRBV19 to TRBJ2-7; 8 bases match TRBD1. With V trimmed by 1 base and J by 3 bases, 5 bases remained unmatched. The CDR3 contains 15 residues. Per germline, CDR1 LNHDA and CDR2 SQIVND (reference sequence). DNA of the CDR3: TGTGCCAGTAGTATAGGGGGGACAGGCGGCTACGAGCAGTACTTC. It encodes CASSIGGTGGYEQYF. Looking up the rest from reference TRBV19 and TRBJ2-7 gives the full variable domain: DGGITQSPKYLFRKEGQNVTLSCEQNLNHDAMYWYRQDPGQGLRLIYYSQIVNDFQKGDIAEGYSVSREKKESFPLTVTSAQKNPTAFYLCASSIGGTGGYEQYFGPGTRLTVT.

This chain links TRBV6-6 with TRBJ2-1; 7 positions agree with TRBD2. Germline-derived CDR1 and CDR2 are MNHNY and SVGAGI (reference sequence). V lost 6 bases, J lost 7 bases, and 3 bases stayed unmatched. CDR3 length equals 12 residues. The CDR3 DNA reads as TGTGCCAGCAGCCAACTAGCGAATGAGCAGTTCTTC. Translating it yields CASSQLANEQFF.

The chain has TRBV2 and TRBJ1-5; D remains unclear. Trimming took off 7 bases at V and 4 bases at J, with 17 bases between the two ends. The CDR3 is 15 residues long. Germline V gives CDR1 SNHLY, CDR2 FYNNEI. CDR3 nucleotides: TGTGCCAGCAATTCGGAGGGCGGTTTGAATCAGCCCCAGCATTTT. It specifies CASNSEGGLNQPQHF.

The V and J genes are TRBV23-1 and TRBJ1-1; D is ambiguous. TRBV23-1 is placed among ORFs of uncertain function. V was trimmed by 2 bases and J by 3 bases, leaving 19 bases between them. This CDR3 has 17 residues. This CDR3 reads CASSQPLLLRRYTEAFF. The CDR3 DNA sequence: TGCGCCAGCAGTCAACCACTTCTACTTAGGAGGTACACTGAAGCTTTCTTT.

This clone rates as medium-sized. This chain joins TRBV6-1 and TRBJ1-5; weak D call: TRBD1 (5 bases). The CDR3 is 13 amino acids. Trimming took off 3 bases at V and 7 bases at J, with 10 bases between the two ends. Germline CDR1 reads MNHNS; CDR2 reads SASEGT. DNA of the CDR3: TGTGCCAGCAGTGAGGCAGGGAAACAGCCCCAGCATTTT. Protein sequence: CASSEAGKQPQHF.

The chain recombines TRBV5-5 with TRBJ1-2; 8 bases agree with TRBD1. The CDR3 consists of 15 residues. Germline loops: CDR1 SGHKS, CDR2 YYEKEE (reference sequence). Trimming at V came to 4 bases and at J to 2 bases, leaving 7 bases not matched to a gene. CDR3 coding DNA: TGTGCCAGCAGCGTGACAGGGGCGGCCAACTATGGCTACACCTTC. This sequence encodes CASSVTGAANYGYTF.

CDR3 sequence: CASSPHQGEQYF. CDR3 DNA sequence: TGTGCCAGCAGCCCCCACCAGGGCGAGCAGTACTTC. The rearrangement links TRBV7-9 to TRBJ2-7, with a weak D call TRBD1 (5 bases). Trimming removed 5 bases at V and 6 bases at J, with 11 bases between. The CDR3 has 12 residues. Germline V gene sequence: CDR1 SEHNR, CDR2 FQNEAQ (reference sequence).

The chain uses TRBV5-1 and TRBJ2-7, with TRBD2 as a possible D gene (5 bases). Germline lookup yields CDR1 SGHRS and CDR2 YFSETQ. The CDR3 extends over 13 amino acids. V was shortened by 0 bases and J by 6 bases, with 10 bases between the two germline ends. CDR3 sequence reads: CASSLAGFGEQYF. Here the CDR3 DNA reads TGCGCCAGCAGCTTGGCGGGGTTCGGCGAGCAGTACTTC.

Only a few counts were recorded for this clone. The chain employs TRBV11-2 and TRBJ2-2; 7 nucleotides align to TRBD2. Germline V gene sequence: CDR1 SGHAT, CDR2 FQNNGV. CDR3 length: 15 residues. The junction had 9 bases not matched to a gene; V was cut back by 8 bases and J by 3 bases. CDR3 bases: TGTGCCAGCCTCCCGGGGGGTGGCTACACCGGGGAGCTGTTTTTT. This gives the protein CASLPGGGYTGELFF.

V usage is TRBV5-4 and J usage is TRBJ1-5; 9 bases fit TRBD1. This CDR3 has 14 residues. Trimming cost V 4 bases and J 7 bases; bases outside gene matches: 6. Germline CDR1 is SGHNT and CDR2 is YYREEE (reference sequence). The CDR3 region is CASSVQGARQPQHF. The CDR3 DNA follows: TGTGCCAGCAGCGTACAGGGGGCTCGACAGCCCCAGCATTTT.

This clone was observed a few times. V is TRBV6-5 and J is TRBJ1-1; perhaps TRBD1 as D (5 bases). The CDR3 totals 16 residues. Germline V CDR1 and CDR2: MNHEY, SVGAGI. The V gene lost 3 bases and the J gene lost 4 bases, with 18 bases spanning the gap. The CDR3 nucleotides are TGTGCCAGCAGTTATATCAAACAGGTTGTCGGCACTGAAGCTTTCTTT. Protein: CASSYIKQVVGTEAFF.

The V and J genes are TRBV5-4 and TRBJ1-1; 7 positions match TRBD1. The CDR3 is 15 amino acids. CDR1 and CDR2 (germline): SGHNT, YYREEE (reference sequence). V shed 3 bases and J 8 bases; nucleotides not matched to a gene: 13. CDR3 residues: CASSWRRGRLSEAFF. As DNA, the CDR3 is TGTGCCAGCAGCTGGCGTAGGGGGCGGCTCTCGGAAGCTTTCTTT.

About this clone itself: Mismatch with germline at one junction end may stem from a read error. This sequence joins TRBV15 and TRBJ2-1; 7 positions agree with TRBD1. Germline assignment: CDR1 LNHNV and CDR2 YYDKDF (reference sequence). The CDR3 has 16 amino acids. DNA of the CDR3: TGTGCCACCAGCAGAGGTAAGACAGGGCCCTACGATGAGCAGTTCTTC. Its protein product is CATSRGKTGPYDEQFF. The full variable domain, rest sourced from reference TRBV15 and TRBJ2-1, is DAMVIQNPRYQVTQFGKPVTLSCSQTLNHNVMYWYQQKSSQAPKLLFHYYDKDFNNEADTPDNFQSRRPNTSFCFLDIRSPGLGDTAMYLCATSRGKTGPYDEQFFGPGTRLTVL.

The V and J genes are TRBV5-1 and TRBJ1-3, with D possibly being TRBD1 (6 bases). V lost 2 bases, J lost 0 bases, and 12 bases lay in between. The CDR3 has 16 amino acids. Germline V gene data show CDR1 as SGHRS and CDR2 as YFSETQ. The chain's CDR3 is CASSLFAGDSGNTIYF. The CDR3, as DNA: TGCGCCAGCAGCTTATTCGCAGGGGACTCTGGAAACACCATATATTTT.

The chain couples TRBV2 to TRBJ2-5; 9 bases match TRBD1. The V gene's germline CDR1 is SNHLY and CDR2 FYNNEI. J was trimmed by 3 bases and V by 6 bases; bases with no gene match: 5. This CDR3 comprises 14 residues. As DNA, the CDR3 is TGTGCCAGCAGGGCCGGGACAGGGAAAGAGACCCAGTACTTC. It specifies CASRAGTGKETQYF.

V is TRBV5-4 and J is TRBJ2-1; 8 nucleotides line up with TRBD2. Trimming at V came to 5 bases and at J to 6 bases, leaving 16 bases not matched to a gene. The germline gives CDR1 SGHNT, CDR2 YYREEE (reference sequence). This CDR3 region has 17 residues. The CDR3, as DNA: TGTGCCAGCAGTGCGGTGACCACGGGGGGGCCTTTCAATGAGCAGTTCTTC. This encodes CASSAVTTGGPFNEQFF.

A note on this clone: Other DNA sequences in this sample translate to the same CDR3. V gene TRBV11-2 combines with J gene TRBJ2-4; D is possibly TRBD1 (6 bases). This CDR3 spans 14 amino acids. The germline gives CDR1 SGHAT, CDR2 FQNNGV. The germline V and J ends were trimmed by 5 bases and 2 bases, with 10 bases remaining between them. In DNA form, the CDR3 reads TGTGCCAGCAGCCTACAGGGTTCCAAAAACATTCAGTACTTC. This codes for CASSLQGSKNIQYF.

V gene TRBV3-1 (or the pseudogene TRBV3-2) combines with J gene TRBJ1-6; 8 positions match TRBD1. This CDR3 is 14 amino acids long. V lost 4 bases, J lost 13 bases, and 9 bases stayed unmatched. CDR1 and CDR2 from the germline V gene are LGHDT and YNNKEL (reference sequence). The CDR3 nucleotides read TGTGCCAGCAGCCCGGGACAGGCGGTATTCCCCCTCCACTTT. Translation: CASSPGQAVFPLHF.

The chain uses TRBV4-1 and TRBJ1-2; D gene uncertain. The germline V and J ends were trimmed by 0 bases and 6 bases, with 14 bases remaining between them. The V gene's germline CDR1 is MGHRA and CDR2 YSYEKL. The CDR3 is made up of 15 amino acids. The CDR3 loop reads CASSQDPQVWDGYTF. CDR3 sequence (DNA): TGCGCCAGCAGCCAAGATCCCCAGGTTTGGGATGGCTACACCTTC.

This clone occurred a few times. The chain joins TRBV2 to TRBJ1-1; D uncertain. Germline CDR1 SNHLY, CDR2 FYNNEI. Trimming removed 6 bases from V and 0 bases from J, with 11 bases in between. This CDR3 has 14 residues. CDR3 in DNA: TGTGCCAGCAGACCTAGATACATGAACACTGAAGCTTTCTTT. This translates into CASRPRYMNTEAFF.

The rearrangement joins TRBV6-5 to TRBJ2-7; 10 bases align to TRBD1. The germline CDR1 and CDR2 sequences are MNHEY and SVGAGI. CDR3 length: 14 residues. With V trimmed by 6 bases and J by 6 bases, 8 bases remained unmatched. In DNA form, the CDR3 reads TGTGCCAGCAGAGGGGGGGACAGGGGAGGCGAGCAGTACTTC. Translated: CASRGGDRGGEQYF.

The CDR3: CASSQATGNSGANVLTF. The DNA of the CDR3 is TGCGCCAGCAGCCAAGCCACAGGGAACTCTGGGGCCAACGTCCTGACTTTC. This chain joins TRBV4-1 and TRBJ2-6, with D possibly being TRBD1 (6 bases). CDR1 is MGHRA and CDR2 is YSYEKL in the germline V gene. V lost 1 base and J 0 bases, leaving 10 bases between the germline ends. The CDR3 spans 17 residues.

V and J are TRBV6-4 and TRBJ2-3; TRBD2 matches at 12 bases. With 4 bases clipped from V and 2 bases from J, the junction kept 1 base outside the gene matches. Germline V gene lookup returns CDR1 MRHNA and CDR2 SNTAGT. CDR3 length: 15 amino acids. CDR3 DNA sequence: TGTGCCAGCAGTGCTAGCGGGGGGGCCACAGATACGCAGTATTTT. Translated, it gives CASSASGGATDTQYF.

This clone has a handful of counts. V is TRBV3-1 (or the pseudogene TRBV3-2) and J is TRBJ1-6, with D tentatively TRBD1 (6 bases). This CDR3 has 15 amino acids. Trimming cost V 1 base and J 4 bases, with 8 bases left between them. Germline CDR1 LGHDT, CDR2 YNNKEL (reference sequence). CDR3 nucleotides: TGTGCCAGCAGCCAAGCGGACAGATATAATTCACCCCTCCACTTT. Encoded protein: CASSQADRYNSPLHF.

Only one count was recorded for this clone. The V gene is TRBV3-1 (or the pseudogene TRBV3-2), the J gene TRBJ2-7; D remains ambiguous. The CDR3 covers 13 residues. V lost 0 bases to trimming and J lost 9 bases, with 12 bases between them. The germline V gene has CDR1 LGHDT and CDR2 YNNKEL (reference sequence). Here the CDR3 reads CASSQDPPGGQYF. The CDR3 nucleotides read TGTGCCAGCAGCCAAGATCCCCCCGGCGGGCAGTACTTC.

This rearrangement joins TRBV15 to TRBJ2-4; D is possibly TRBD1 (5 bases). The germline CDR1 and CDR2 sequences are LNHNV and YYDKDF (reference sequence). Between the trimmed V and J ends, which lost 1 base and 7 bases, there was a span of 11 bases. This CDR3 has 14 residues. The CDR3 is CATSRVVGANIQYF. The CDR3 bases are TGTGCCACCAGCAGAGTGGTAGGGGCCAACATTCAGTACTTC. Looking up the rest from reference TRBV15 and TRBJ2-4 gives the full variable domain: DAMVIQNPRYQVTQFGKPVTLSCSQTLNHNVMYWYQQKSSQAPKLLFHYYDKDFNNEADTPDNFQSRRPNTSFCFLDIRSPGLGDTAMYLCATSRVVGANIQYFGAGTRLSVL.